This T cell receptor (beta chain) was obtained from a study of PD-1 blockade in classical Hodgkin lymphoma. Study conclusions and caveats: With CD4+ cells, TCR diversity rose significantly by C4D1, but not with CD8+ cells. Before treatment, TCR diversity in newly diagnosed patients was reportedly lower than in healthy donors. Anyone who began nivolumab under 1 year after ASCT was excluded.

Each patient's relapse followed autologous stem cell transplantation, and brentuximab vedotin exposure varied. Patients showed best responses of complete response, partial response or progressive disease. As to this clone: Its antigen is unidentified.

TCRdb's table, derived via immunoSEQ multiplex PCR, lists solely in-frame clones and lacks some. Found here are 25,000 to 30,000 clones, roughly four fifths of them singletons; the top ten hold 11%. The TCR originated in a human donor with classical Hodgkin lymphoma. Sequenced here: peripheral blood mononuclear cells (PBMCs), sampled before the second cycle of nivolumab.

The CDR3 DNA is TGTGCCAGCAGCTTAGATTTTAAAGCTGGTGAGCAGTTCTTC. As protein: CASSLDFKAGEQFF. The chain carries TRBV7-3 and TRBJ2-1, with D hard to call. Trimming removed 2 bases from V and 9 bases from J, with 14 bases in between. CDR3 size: 14 residues. From germline, CDR1 is SGHTA and CDR2 FQGTGA.